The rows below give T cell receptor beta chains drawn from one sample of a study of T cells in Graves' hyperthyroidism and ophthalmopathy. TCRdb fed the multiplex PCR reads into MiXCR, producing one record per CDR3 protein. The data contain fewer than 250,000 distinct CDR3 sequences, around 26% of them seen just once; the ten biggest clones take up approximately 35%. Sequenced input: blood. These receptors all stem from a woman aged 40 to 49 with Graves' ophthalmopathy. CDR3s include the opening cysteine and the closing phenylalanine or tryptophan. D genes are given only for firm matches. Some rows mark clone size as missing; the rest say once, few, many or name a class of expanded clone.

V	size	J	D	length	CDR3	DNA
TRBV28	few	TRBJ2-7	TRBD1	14	CASTARTGRAEQYF	TGTGCCAGCACCGCCCGGACAGGGCGCGCCGAGCAGTACTTC
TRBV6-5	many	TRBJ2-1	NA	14	CASSDSNSYNEQFF	TGTGCCAGCAGTGACTCCAACTCCTACAATGAGCAGTTCTTC
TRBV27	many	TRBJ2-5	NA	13	CASSFEVGETQYF	TGTGCCAGCAGTTTCGAGGTTGGAGAGACCCAGTACTTC
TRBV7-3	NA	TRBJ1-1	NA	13	CASSLLAGQTAFF	TGTGCCAGCAGCTTACTTGCAGGACAAACAGCTTTCTTT
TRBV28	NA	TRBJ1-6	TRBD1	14	CASTLGQGNSPLHF	TGTGCCAGCACCTTGGGACAGGGGAATTCACCCCTCCACTTT
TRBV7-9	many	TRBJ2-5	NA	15	CASSSPWGAGETQYF	TGTGCCAGCAGCTCCCCGTGGGGGGCGGGAGAGACCCAGTACTTC
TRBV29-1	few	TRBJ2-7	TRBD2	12	CSVGLASYEQYF	TGCAGCGTCGGACTAGCCTCCTACGAGCAGTACTTC
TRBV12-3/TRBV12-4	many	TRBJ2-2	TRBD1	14	CASSLNRGTGELFF	TGTGCCAGCAGTTTAAACAGGGGCACCGGGGAGCTGTTTTTT
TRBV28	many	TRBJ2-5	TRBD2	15	CASSLSTSGGETQYF	TGTGCCAGCAGTTTATCGACTAGCGGGGGAGAGACCCAGTACTTC
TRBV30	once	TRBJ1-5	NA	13	CAWSVQGSQPQHF	TGTGCCTGGAGTGTACAGGGAAGTCAGCCCCAGCATTTT
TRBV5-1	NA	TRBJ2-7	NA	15	CASRPSFGATYEQYF	TGCGCCAGCCGCCCAAGCTTCGGGGCAACCTACGAGCAGTACTTC
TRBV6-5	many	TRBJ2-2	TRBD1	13	CASKTGATGELFF	TGTGCCAGTAAAACAGGGGCGACCGGGGAGCTGTTTTTT
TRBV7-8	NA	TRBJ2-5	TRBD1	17	CASSLVLAGGVGETQYF	TGTGCCAGCAGCTTAGTTCTGGCAGGGGGCGTTGGAGAGACCCAGTACTTC
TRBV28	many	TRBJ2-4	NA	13	CASSLVGWNIQYF	TGTGCCAGCAGTTTAGTGGGATGGAACATTCAGTACTTC
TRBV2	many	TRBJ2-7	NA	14	CASSEDSGGVEQYF	TGTGCCAGCAGTGAGGATAGTGGCGGTGTCGAGCAGTACTTC
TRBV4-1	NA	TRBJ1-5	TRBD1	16	CASSDAGTGDLQPQHF	TGCGCCAGCAGCGACGCCGGGACAGGGGATCTTCAGCCCCAGCATTTT
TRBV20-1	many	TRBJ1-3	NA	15	CSASPGERARGTIYF	TGCAGTGCTAGCCCCGGGGAGCGGGCTAGGGGCACCATATATTTT
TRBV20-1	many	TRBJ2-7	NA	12	CSAAPTVWEQYF	TGCAGTGCCGCGCCTACAGTCTGGGAGCAGTACTTC
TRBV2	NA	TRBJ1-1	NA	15	CASSEHRASNTEAFF	TGTGCCAGCAGTGAACATCGGGCCTCGAACACTGAAGCTTTCTTT